Given below is one TCR beta chain in context. In this sample, this clonotype turned up a few times. The antigen it recognizes is unknown. Base qualities are not at hand, and no much larger clone is one base apart. The sample comes from a study of blood T cells in healthy people across ages (dated by TCRdb to between 2014 and 2017). At the level of the whole study: In model experiments, template switching captured about one uniquely barcoded TCR beta cDNA molecule for every two T cells. The study measured age-related changes in TCR beta repertoire diversity using deep sequencing normalized with unique cDNA molecular identifiers. Four age groups were formed from the donors: young (average 16 years), middle-aged (approximately 41), aged (about 68) and long-lived (more than 75). To avoid experimental bias, donors of different ages were distributed randomly across sequencing lanes. For two donors (one aged 18 to 30 and one aged 80 or older), the study analyzed two additional independent replicas of 1 million unique cDNA reads from the same blood draw. Overall study outcomes, separate from this receptor: Since profiling was done on bulk unsorted PBMCs, naive and antigen-experienced compartments could not be conclusively compared. Observed TCR beta diversity per million T cells fell roughly linearly with age, and a significant reduction was already apparent by age approximately 40. Donor CMV infection status was unknown, potentially confounding age-related changes in expanded clonotypes. Compared with the aged group, more naive CD4+ T cells, fewer expanded clones and increased TCR diversity were shown by the long-lived group, suggesting age selection. Estimates of total diversity from one million sequenced T cells were regarded as lower bounds and underestimates. Observed TCR beta diversity correlated strongly with the percentage of naive T cells measured by flow cytometry.

The donors were under 40 Caucasian individuals from Russia, aged roughly 6 to 100 years, who were systemically healthy. Each donor gave about 9.2 milliliters of peripheral blood, drawn into EDTA-treated Vacutainer tubes. Ficoll-Paque density-gradient centrifugation was used to isolate PBMCs, with at least 7 million per sample. Trizol reagent was used to extract total RNA from the PBMCs, yielding at least 6 micrograms per sample. Naive CD45RAhigh/CD27high T cell percentages were measured by flow cytometry on a PBMC aliquot from every donor. CDR1 and CDR2 were assigned from the germline V gene as SGHRS and YFSETQ. Including the terminal cysteine and phenylalanine, the CDR3 comprises 15 residues. The entry retains the CDR3 DNA only, 45 bases that are in frame from base 1. Relative to germline, V is missing 2 bases and J is missing 11 bases, with 14 bases of the junction outside any gene match. Library construction relied on 5' RACE. The sequencer was an Illumina HiSeq 2500. A second PCR of roughly 6 to 11 cycles was run with a J-beta primer mix and a sample-barcoded 5' primer. A unique molecular identifier was introduced onto each TCR beta cDNA molecule by a template-switch 5' adaptor carrying 12 random nucleotides. Each sample yielded at least 2.5 million CDR3-containing paired-end reads. The Mint cDNA synthesis kit, primed by a TRBC-specific oligonucleotide, was used to synthesize first-strand cDNA from all RNA. Following uracil-DNA glycosylase treatment, all cDNA underwent a first 18-cycle PCR with the universal primers M1SS and BC2_uni_R. Per the original workflow: For normalization, 1 million high-quality reads were randomly selected from each sample, with every read carrying a distinct molecular identifier. Reads with shared molecular identifiers were discarded instead of being binned into consensus sequences. MiTCR, run with a Q25 quality threshold and the strictest error-elimination algorithm, handled CDR3 identification, clonotype clustering and error correction. Lower-bound total TCR beta diversity was estimated with a nonparametric unseen species model using Euler transformation. The public reads were reanalyzed by TCRdb: fastp trimming at Q25, MiXCR alignment, in-frame beta chains only. A single entry per CDR3 protein holds the most common genes and DNA from its merged rows. TCRdb's processing, not the study's, gives the V and J calls here. The sample table records hundreds of thousands of distinct CDR3 sequences; roughly 46% of these occur just once. Of the sample, around 18% is held by the ten largest clones.

The clonotype originates from a man aged 80 or over in good health. The sample comprised blood. The sequence joins TRBV5-1 to TRBJ2-5; the central 8 bases match TRBD2. The base sequence is TGCGCCAGCAGCTTCAGCGGGAGCCCCTACAATGAGCAGTACTTC. Its product reads: CASSFSGSPYNEQYF.